The next 9 T cell receptor beta chains were all read from a single sample in a study of blood T cell repertoires in COVID-19. Sequencing was performed with immunoSEQ multiplex PCR; in TCRdb, only in-frame clones are kept and a portion is missing. The sample shows 300,000 to 450,000 clones, about 90% of them seen only once. The source material was PBMCs or T cells enriched from blood (not recorded which). These receptors were obtained from a man aged 40-49 years in a cohort exposed to, infected with or recovered from COVID-19 (not recorded which).

This clone has a handful of counts. This chain uses TRBV2 with TRBJ2-7, with TRBD1 matching over 8 bases. V was clipped by 6 bases and J by 4 bases; unmatched bases: 11. Germline CDR1 SNHLY, CDR2 FYNNEI. CDR3 size: 15 residues. The DNA of the CDR3 is TGTGCCAGCAGAGCTTTGTGGACAGGGAAATACGAGCAGTACTTC. Residues: CASRALWTGKYEQYF.

This clone is a singleton in its sample. V usage is TRBV27 and J usage is TRBJ1-4; 10 bases agree with TRBD1. The CDR3 runs 14 residues. After removal of 7 bases from V and 8 bases from J, the junction contained 7 bases not matched to a gene. Germline V lookup: CDR1 MNHEY, CDR2 SMNVEV (reference sequence). CDR3 in amino acids: CASKTGTGEEKLFF. As DNA, the CDR3 is TGTGCCAGCAAGACCGGGACAGGGGAAGAAAAACTGTTTTTT.

V and J are TRBV6-5 and TRBJ2-7; 7 positions agree with TRBD2. V trimming: 8 bases; J trimming: 6 bases; junction bases outside the gene matches: 16. This CDR3 contains 15 residues. Germline values: CDR1 MNHEY, CDR2 SVGAGI. The CDR3 loop is CASRGLRGRLGEQYF. CDR3 DNA: TGTGCCAGCCGGGGGTTGCGCGGGAGATTGGGCGAGCAGTACTTC.

The chain employs TRBV28 and TRBJ2-7, with 9 nucleotides matching TRBD1. The junction had 7 bases not matched to a gene; V was cut back by 7 bases and J by 0 bases. The CDR3 is made up of 15 amino acids. Germline loops: CDR1 MDHEN, CDR2 SYDVKM. The CDR3 coding sequence is TGTGCCAGCAATGACGGGACAGGGAGCTCCTACGAGCAGTACTTC. Encoded protein: CASNDGTGSSYEQYF.

This clone is a singleton in its sample. The genes are TRBV5-1 and TRBJ2-5, with 9 nucleotides matching TRBD2. The CDR3 spans 16 residues. Germline CDR1 and CDR2: SGHRS and YFSETQ. V shed 2 bases, J shed 2 bases, and the junction held 7 bases outside the gene matches. This CDR3 is CASSLSGTSRQETQYF. CDR3 in DNA: TGCGCCAGCAGCTTATCCGGGACTAGCAGGCAAGAGACCCAGTACTTC.

V usage is TRBV15 and J usage is TRBJ2-3, with TRBD2 identical over 12 bases. CDR1 and CDR2 from the germline V gene are LNHNV and YYDKDF (reference sequence). The trim removed 1 base at V and 5 bases at J, leaving 13 bases unmatched. The CDR3 length is 19 residues. For the CDR3, the DNA is TGTGCCACCAGCAGAGGCTCTAGCGGGAGGGGGGTTGCAAGAGATACGCAGTATTTT. The encoded protein is CATSRGSSGRGVARDTQYF. The whole variable domain, remainder taken from reference TRBV15 and TRBJ2-3, is DAMVIQNPRYQVTQFGKPVTLSCSQTLNHNVMYWYQQKSSQAPKLLFHYYDKDFNNEADTPDNFQSRRPNTSFCFLDIRSPGLGDTAMYLCATSRGSSGRGVARDTQYFGPGTRLTVL.

A few counts support this clone. The chain recombines TRBV28 with TRBJ1-2; TRBD1 aligns across 7 bases. After removal of 6 bases from V and 7 bases from J, the junction contained 8 bases not matched to a gene. CDR1 is MDHEN, CDR2 SYDVKM, per germline. The CDR3 runs 13 residues. CDR3 nucleotide sequence: TGTGCCAGCAGGGTTGCAGGGGGAGGTGGCTACACCTTC. This encodes CASRVAGGGGYTF.

This clone is a singleton in its sample. Other DNA sequences of this sample code for an identical CDR3. This rearrangement joins TRBV18 to TRBJ2-2; D perhaps matches TRBD1 (7 bases). The CDR3 sequence is 15 residues long. Germline V gene data show CDR1 as KGHSH and CDR2 as LQKENI. The V end lost 4 bases, the J end lost 2 bases, and 11 bases lay between the germline ends. Here the CDR3 reads CASSRGTANTGELFF. In DNA form, the CDR3 reads TGTGCCAGCTCACGCGGGACAGCAAACACCGGGGAGCTGTTTTTT.

This clone was detected only once. The chain links TRBV7-8 to TRBJ2-7, with a weak D call TRBD2 (5 bases). CDR3 length: 15 residues. Germline V gene lookup returns CDR1 SGHVS and CDR2 FQNEAQ. V lost 2 bases to trimming and J lost 2 bases, with 13 bases between them. The CDR3 here is CASSLRGSHPYEQYF. CDR3 sequence (DNA): TGTGCCAGCAGCTTACGAGGGAGTCACCCCTACGAGCAGTACTTC.